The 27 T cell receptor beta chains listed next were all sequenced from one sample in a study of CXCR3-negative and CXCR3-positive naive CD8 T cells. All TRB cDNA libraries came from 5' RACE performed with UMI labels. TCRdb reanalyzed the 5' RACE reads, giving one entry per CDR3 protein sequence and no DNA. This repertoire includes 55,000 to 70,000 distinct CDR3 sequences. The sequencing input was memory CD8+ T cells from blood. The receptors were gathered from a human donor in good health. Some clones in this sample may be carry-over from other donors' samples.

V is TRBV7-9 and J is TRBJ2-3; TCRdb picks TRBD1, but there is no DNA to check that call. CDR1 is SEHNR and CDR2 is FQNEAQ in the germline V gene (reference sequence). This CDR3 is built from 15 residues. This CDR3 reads CASSLLRGGADTQYF.

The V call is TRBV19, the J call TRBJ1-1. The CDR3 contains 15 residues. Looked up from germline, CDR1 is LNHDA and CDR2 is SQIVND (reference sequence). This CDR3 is CASSIIRAGNTEAFF.

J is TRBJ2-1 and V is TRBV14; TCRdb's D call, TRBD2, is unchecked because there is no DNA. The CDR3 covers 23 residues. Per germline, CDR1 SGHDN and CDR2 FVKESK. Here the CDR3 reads CASSQNPLPEGPRPFNAYNEQFF.

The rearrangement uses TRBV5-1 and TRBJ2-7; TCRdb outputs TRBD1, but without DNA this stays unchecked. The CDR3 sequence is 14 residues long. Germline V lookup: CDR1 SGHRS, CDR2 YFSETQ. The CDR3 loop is CASSHGQGTYEQYF.

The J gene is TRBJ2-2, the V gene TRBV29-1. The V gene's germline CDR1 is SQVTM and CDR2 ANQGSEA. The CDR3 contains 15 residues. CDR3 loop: CSVEMPSLNTGELFF.

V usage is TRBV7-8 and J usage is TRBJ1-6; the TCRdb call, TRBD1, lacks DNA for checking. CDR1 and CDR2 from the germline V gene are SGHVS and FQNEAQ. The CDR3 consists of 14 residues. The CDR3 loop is CASSLPRVDSPLHF.

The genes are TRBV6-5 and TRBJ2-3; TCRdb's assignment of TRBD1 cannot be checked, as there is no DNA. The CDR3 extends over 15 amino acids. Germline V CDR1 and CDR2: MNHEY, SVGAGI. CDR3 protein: CASSYSEGAADTQYF.

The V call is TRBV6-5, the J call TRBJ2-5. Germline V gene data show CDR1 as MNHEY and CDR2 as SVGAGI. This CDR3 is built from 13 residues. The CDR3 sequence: CASSRTEQETQYF.

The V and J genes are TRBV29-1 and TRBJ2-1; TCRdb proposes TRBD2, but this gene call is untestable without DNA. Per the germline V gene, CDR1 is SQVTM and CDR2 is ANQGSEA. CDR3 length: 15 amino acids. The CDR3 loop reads CSVEVGTSVNNEQFF.

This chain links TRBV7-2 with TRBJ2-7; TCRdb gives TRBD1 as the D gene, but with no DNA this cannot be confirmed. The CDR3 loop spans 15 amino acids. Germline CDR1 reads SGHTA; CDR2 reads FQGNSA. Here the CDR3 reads CASSPTGDLAYEQYF.

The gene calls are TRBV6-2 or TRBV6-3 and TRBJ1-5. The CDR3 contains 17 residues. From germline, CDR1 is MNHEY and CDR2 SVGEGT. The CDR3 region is CASSRAWEGRSNQPQHF.

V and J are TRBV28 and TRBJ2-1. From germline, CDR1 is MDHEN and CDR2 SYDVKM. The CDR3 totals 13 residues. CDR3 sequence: CASSFREYNEQFF.

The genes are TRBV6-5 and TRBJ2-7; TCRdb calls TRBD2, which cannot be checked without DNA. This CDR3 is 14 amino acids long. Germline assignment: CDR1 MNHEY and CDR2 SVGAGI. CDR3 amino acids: CASSLAGHSYEQYF.

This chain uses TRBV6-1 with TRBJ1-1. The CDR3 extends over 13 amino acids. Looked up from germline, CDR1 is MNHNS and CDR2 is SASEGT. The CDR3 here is CASSGDMNTEAFF.

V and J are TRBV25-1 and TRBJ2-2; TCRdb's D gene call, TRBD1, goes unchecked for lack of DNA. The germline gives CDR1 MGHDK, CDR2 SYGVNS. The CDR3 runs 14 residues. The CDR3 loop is CASSEYRDTGELFF.

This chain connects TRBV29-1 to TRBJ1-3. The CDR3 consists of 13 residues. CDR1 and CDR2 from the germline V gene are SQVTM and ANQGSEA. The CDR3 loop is CSAEDGTGNTIYF.

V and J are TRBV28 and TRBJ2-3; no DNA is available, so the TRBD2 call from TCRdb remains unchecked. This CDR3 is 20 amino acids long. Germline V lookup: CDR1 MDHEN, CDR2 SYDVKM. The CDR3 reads CASSSPSGTSGRMMTDTQYF.

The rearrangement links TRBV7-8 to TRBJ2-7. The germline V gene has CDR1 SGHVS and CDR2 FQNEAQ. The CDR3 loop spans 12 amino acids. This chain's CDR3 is CASNHNPYEQYF.

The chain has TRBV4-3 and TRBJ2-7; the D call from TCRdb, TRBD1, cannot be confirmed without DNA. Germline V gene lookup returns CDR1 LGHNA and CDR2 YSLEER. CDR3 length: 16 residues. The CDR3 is CASSQAWEIGAREQYF.

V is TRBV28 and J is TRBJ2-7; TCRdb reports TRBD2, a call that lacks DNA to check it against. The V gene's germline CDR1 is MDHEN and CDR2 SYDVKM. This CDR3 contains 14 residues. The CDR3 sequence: CASSFAGRIYEQYF. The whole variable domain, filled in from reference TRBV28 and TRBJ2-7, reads DVKVTQSSRYLVKRTGEKVFLECVQDMDHENMFWYRQDPGLGLRLIYFSYDVKMKEKGDIPEGYSVSREKKERFSLILESASTNQTSMYLCASSFAGRIYEQYFGPGTRLTVT.

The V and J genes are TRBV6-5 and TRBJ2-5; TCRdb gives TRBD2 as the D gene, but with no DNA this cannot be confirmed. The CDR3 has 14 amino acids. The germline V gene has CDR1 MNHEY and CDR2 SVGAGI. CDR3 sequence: CASSPGLARETKYF.

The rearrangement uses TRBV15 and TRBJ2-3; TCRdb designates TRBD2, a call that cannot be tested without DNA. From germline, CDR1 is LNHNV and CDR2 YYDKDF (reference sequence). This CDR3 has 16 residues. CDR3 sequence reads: CATSRVRPTFTDTQYF.

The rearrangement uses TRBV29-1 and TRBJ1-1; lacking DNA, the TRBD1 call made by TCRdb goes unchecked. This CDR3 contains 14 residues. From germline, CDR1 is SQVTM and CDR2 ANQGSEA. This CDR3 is CSVDSGGLNTEAFF.

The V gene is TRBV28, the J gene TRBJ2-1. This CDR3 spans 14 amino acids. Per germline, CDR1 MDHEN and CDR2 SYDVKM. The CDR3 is CASSFISSYNEQFF.

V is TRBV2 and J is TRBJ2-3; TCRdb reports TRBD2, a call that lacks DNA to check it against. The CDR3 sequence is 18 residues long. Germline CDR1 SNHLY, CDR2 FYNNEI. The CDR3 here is CASSGWLLMPSRTDTQYF. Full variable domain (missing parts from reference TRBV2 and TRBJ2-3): EPEVTQTPSHQVTQMGQEVILRCVPISNHLYFYWYRQILGQKVEFLVSFYNNEISEKSEIFDDQFSVERPDGSNFTLKIRSTKLEDSAMYFCASSGWLLMPSRTDTQYFGPGTRLTVL.

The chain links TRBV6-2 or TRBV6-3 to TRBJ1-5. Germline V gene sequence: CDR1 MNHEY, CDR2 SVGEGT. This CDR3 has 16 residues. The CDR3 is CASSYSEGVSNQPQHF.

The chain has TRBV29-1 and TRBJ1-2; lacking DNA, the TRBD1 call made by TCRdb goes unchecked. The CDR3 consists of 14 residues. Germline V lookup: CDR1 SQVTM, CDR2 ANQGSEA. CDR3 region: CSVEEDDRNYGYTF.